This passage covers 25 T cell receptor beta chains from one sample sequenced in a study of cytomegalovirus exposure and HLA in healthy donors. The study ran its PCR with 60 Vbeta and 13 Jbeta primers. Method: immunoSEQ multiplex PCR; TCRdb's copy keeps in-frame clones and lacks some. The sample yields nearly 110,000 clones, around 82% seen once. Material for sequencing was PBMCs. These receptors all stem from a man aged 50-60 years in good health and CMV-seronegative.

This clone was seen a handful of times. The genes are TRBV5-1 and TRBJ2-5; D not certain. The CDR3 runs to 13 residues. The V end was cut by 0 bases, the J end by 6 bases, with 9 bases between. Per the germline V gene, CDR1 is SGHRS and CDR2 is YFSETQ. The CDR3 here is CASSLDDMKTQYF. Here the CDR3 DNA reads TGCGCCAGCAGCTTGGATGACATGAAGACCCAGTACTTC.

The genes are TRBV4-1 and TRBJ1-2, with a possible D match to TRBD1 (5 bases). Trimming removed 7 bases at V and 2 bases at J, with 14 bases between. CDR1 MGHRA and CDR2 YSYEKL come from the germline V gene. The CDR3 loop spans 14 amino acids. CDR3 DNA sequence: TGCGCCAGCACCCCCCGGGACTTAAACTATGGCTACACCTTC. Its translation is CASTPRDLNYGYTF.

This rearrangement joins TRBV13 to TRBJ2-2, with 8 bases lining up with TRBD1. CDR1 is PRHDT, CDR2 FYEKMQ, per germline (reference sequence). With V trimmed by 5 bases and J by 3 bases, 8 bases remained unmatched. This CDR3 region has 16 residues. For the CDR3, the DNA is TGTGCCAGCAGCACCAGACAGGGGTCCCACACCGGGGAGCTGTTTTTT. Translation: CASSTRQGSHTGELFF. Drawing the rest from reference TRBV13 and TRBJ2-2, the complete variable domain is AAGVIQSPRHLIKEKRETATLKCYPIPRHDTVYWYQQGPGQDPQFLISFYEKMQSDKGSIPDRFSAQQFSDYHSELNMSSLELGDSALYFCASSTRQGSHTGELFFGEGSRLTVL.

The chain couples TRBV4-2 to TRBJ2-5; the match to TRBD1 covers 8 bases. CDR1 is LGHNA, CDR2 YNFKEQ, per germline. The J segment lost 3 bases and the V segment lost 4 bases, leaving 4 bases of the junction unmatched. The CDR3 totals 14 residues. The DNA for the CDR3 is TGTGCCAGCAGCCTTTCGGACAGGGAAGAGACCCAGTACTTC. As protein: CASSLSDREETQYF.

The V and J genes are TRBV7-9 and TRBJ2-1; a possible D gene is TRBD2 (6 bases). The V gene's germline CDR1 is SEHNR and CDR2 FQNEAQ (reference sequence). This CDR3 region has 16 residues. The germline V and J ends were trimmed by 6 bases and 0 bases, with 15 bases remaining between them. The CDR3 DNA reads TGTGCCAGCAGTCCCCACGCGGGACTCTCCTACAATGAGCAGTTCTTC. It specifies CASSPHAGLSYNEQFF.

CDR3 loop: CASSQDWSGYTF. In DNA form, the CDR3 reads TGCGCCAGCAGCCAAGATTGGAGTGGCTACACCTTC. The chain employs TRBV4-1 and TRBJ1-2; the D is unclear. Germline-derived CDR1 and CDR2 are MGHRA and YSYEKL. V was shortened by 0 bases and J by 7 bases, with 6 bases between the two germline ends. This CDR3 spans 12 amino acids.

In nucleotides, the CDR3 is TGTGCCTGGAGTTCTGCAGGCGAAGGTGTCTACACCTTC. Translating gives CAWSSAGEGVYTF. V usage is TRBV30 and J usage is TRBJ1-2; no reliable D call. Trimming stripped 2 bases from V and 10 bases from J, with 17 bases between. Germline CDR1 GTSNPN, CDR2 SVGIG (reference sequence). The CDR3 has 13 residues.

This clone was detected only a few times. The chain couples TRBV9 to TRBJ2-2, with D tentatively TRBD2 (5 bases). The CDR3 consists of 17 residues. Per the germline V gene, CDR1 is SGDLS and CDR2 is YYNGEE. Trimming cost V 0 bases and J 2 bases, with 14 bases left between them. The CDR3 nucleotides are TGTGCCAGCAGCGTAGTGGTTAGCGCAATAAACACCGGGGAGCTGTTTTTT. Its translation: CASSVVVSAINTGELFF.

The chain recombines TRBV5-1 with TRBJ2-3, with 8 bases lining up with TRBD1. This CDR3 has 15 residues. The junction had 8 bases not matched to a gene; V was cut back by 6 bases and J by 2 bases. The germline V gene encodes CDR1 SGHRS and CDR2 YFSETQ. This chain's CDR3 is CASTLRDRNTDTQYF. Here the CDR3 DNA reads TGCGCCAGCACCTTACGGGACAGGAACACAGATACGCAGTATTTT.

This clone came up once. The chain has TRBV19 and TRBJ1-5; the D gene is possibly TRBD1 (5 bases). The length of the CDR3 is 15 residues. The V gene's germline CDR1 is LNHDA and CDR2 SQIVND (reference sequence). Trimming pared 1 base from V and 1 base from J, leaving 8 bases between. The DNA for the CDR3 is TGTGCCAGTAGTATAGTACGGGGGAGCAATCAGCCCCAGCATTTT. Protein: CASSIVRGSNQPQHF.

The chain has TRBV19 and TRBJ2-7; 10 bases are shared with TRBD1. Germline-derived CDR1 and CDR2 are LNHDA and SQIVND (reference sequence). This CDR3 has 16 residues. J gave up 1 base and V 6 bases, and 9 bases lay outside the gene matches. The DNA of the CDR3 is TGTGCCAGTAGCCCCCTGGGGGGACAGGGGTCCTACGAGCAGTACTTC. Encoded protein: CASSPLGGQGSYEQYF.

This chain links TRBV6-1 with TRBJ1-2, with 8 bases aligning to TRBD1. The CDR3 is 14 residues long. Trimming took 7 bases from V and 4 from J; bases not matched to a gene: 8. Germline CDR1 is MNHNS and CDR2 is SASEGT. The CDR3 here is CASNNPGQVYGYTF. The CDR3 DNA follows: TGTGCCAGCAACAATCCGGGACAGGTCTATGGCTACACCTTC.

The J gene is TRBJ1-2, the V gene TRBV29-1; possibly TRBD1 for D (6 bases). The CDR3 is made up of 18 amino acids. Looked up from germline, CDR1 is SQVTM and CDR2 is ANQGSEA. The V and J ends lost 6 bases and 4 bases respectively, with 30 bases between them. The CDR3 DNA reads TGCAGCGTAACTCCCCCCCGAACACAGGGAGAGGGAATCTATGGCTACACCTTC. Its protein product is CSVTPPRTQGEGIYGYTF.

The CDR3 DNA reads TGTGCCAGCGACTACACCATGAACACTGAAGCTTTCTTT. Translated: CASDYTMNTEAFF. This chain connects TRBV2 to TRBJ1-1; D gene ambiguous. The germline gives CDR1 SNHLY, CDR2 FYNNEI. V dropped 8 bases and J dropped 0 bases, with 10 bases sitting between them. The CDR3 extends over 13 amino acids.

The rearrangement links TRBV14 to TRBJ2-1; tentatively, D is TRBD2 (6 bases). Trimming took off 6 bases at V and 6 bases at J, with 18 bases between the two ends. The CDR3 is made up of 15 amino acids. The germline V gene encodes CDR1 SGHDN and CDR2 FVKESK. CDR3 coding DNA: TGTGCCAGCAGGGAACGTGGAGGGCACACCAATGAGCAGTTCTTC. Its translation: CASRERGGHTNEQFF.

DNA of the CDR3: TGTGCCAGCGACAGGGGCTCCTACAATGAGCAGTTCTTC. Translating gives CASDRGSYNEQFF. The V call is TRBV2, the J call TRBJ2-1; 8 bases are shared with TRBD1. The CDR3 loop spans 13 amino acids. CDR1 is SNHLY and CDR2 is FYNNEI in the germline V gene. V shed 8 bases, J shed 0 bases, and the junction held 0 bases outside the gene matches.

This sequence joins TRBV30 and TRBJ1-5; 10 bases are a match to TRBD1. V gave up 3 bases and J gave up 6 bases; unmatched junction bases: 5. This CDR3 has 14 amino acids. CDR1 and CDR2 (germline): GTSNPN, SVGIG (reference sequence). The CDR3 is CAWSDDRGLQPQHF. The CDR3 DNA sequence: TGTGCCTGGAGCGACGACAGGGGGCTTCAGCCCCAGCATTTT.

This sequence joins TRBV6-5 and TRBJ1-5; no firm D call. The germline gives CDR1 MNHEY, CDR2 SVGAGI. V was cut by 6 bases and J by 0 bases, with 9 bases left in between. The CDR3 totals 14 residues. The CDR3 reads CASSPVNSNQPQHF. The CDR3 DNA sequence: TGTGCCAGCAGCCCAGTGAATAGCAATCAGCCCCAGCATTTT.

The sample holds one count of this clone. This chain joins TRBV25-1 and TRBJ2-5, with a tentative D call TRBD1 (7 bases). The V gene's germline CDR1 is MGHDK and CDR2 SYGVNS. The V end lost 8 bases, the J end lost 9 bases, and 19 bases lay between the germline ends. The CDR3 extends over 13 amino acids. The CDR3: CASGYPTGEAQYF. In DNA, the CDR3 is TGTGCCAGCGGGTACCCCACAGGGGAGGCCCAGTACTTC.

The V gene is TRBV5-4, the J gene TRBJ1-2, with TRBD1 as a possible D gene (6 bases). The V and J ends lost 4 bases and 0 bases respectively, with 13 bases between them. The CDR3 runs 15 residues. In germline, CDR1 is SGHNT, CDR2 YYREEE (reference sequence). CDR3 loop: CASSPEQGTNYGYTF. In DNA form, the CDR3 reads TGTGCCAGCAGCCCCGAACAGGGTACTAACTATGGCTACACCTTC.

Here the CDR3 DNA reads TGCAGTGCTAGGCGGAATGAGCAGTTCTTC. Translation: CSARRNEQFF. The chain combines TRBV20-1 with TRBJ2-1; the D is unclear. CDR1 is DFQATT, CDR2 SNEGSKA, per germline (reference sequence). This CDR3 is built from 10 residues. Trimming removed 3 bases at V and 7 bases at J, with 4 bases between.

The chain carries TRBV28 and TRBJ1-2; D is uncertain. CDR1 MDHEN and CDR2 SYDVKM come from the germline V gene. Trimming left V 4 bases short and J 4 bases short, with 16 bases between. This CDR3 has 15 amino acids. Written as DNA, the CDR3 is TGTGCCAGCAGTTCCTCCGACTATGTGGTCTATGGCTACACCTTC. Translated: CASSSSDYVVYGYTF.

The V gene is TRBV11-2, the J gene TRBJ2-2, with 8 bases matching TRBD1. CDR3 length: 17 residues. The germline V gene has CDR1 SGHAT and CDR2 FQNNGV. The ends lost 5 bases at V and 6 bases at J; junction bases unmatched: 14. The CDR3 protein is CASSDLGQGLLAGELFF. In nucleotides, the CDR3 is TGTGCCAGCAGCGACCTCGGACAGGGCTTATTAGCCGGGGAGCTGTTTTTT.

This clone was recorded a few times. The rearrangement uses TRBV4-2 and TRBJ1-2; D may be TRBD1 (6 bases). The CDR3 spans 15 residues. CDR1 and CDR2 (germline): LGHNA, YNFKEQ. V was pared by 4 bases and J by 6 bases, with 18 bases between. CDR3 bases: TGTGCCAGCAGCCTCGACCTCAGGGGCGGTGATGGCTACACCTTC. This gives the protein CASSLDLRGGDGYTF.

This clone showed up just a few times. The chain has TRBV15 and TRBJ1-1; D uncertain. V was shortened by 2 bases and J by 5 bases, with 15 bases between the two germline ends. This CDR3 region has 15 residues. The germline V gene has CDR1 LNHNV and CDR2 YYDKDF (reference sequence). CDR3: CATSRQDGGSTEAFF. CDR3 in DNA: TGTGCCACCAGCAGACAGGACGGTGGGAGTACTGAAGCTTTCTTT.